The next 20 T cell receptor beta chains were all read from a single sample in a study of blood T cell repertoires in COVID-19. Assay used: immunoSEQ multiplex PCR; TCRdb lists only in-frame clones, some missing. The profile covers roughly 60,000 clones, with approximately 84% appearing a single time and roughly a tenth taken by the ten largest. Sequenced material: peripheral blood. These TCRs come from a man older than 75 with COVID-19, enrolled during active disease.

The rearrangement uses TRBV5-1 and TRBJ2-1; D is possibly TRBD1 (6 bases). Per germline, CDR1 SGHRS and CDR2 YFSETQ. Trimming pared 2 bases from V and 6 bases from J, leaving 12 bases between. The CDR3 is 14 residues long. CDR3: CASSLGLQGNEQFF. CDR3 nucleotide sequence: TGCGCCAGCAGCTTAGGGTTACAGGGCAATGAGCAGTTCTTC.

This chain uses TRBV11-2 with TRBJ1-5; TRBD1 matches at 8 bases. This CDR3 is built from 15 residues. From germline, CDR1 is SGHAT and CDR2 FQNNGV. Germline trimming cut 0 bases from V and 7 bases from J; bases unmatched to any gene: 5. CDR3 sequence reads: CASSLDTGGGQPQHF. In nucleotides, the CDR3 is TGTGCCAGCAGCTTAGATACAGGGGGTGGACAGCCCCAGCATTTT.

The V gene is TRBV15, the J gene TRBJ1-1; D is perhaps TRBD1 (5 bases). Germline loops: CDR1 LNHNV, CDR2 YYDKDF (reference sequence). V gave up 0 bases and J gave up 1 base, with 9 bases separating them. The CDR3 has 15 amino acids. The CDR3 nucleotides are TGTGCCACCAGCAGAGATTCAGGGCCGAACACTGAAGCTTTCTTT. This translates into CATSRDSGPNTEAFF.

This clone was recorded once. The CDR3 here is CASTGWANQPQHF. In DNA form, the CDR3 reads TGTGCCAGCACGGGGTGGGCCAATCAGCCCCAGCATTTT. The rearrangement links TRBV28 to TRBJ1-5; D remains ambiguous. Germline loops: CDR1 MDHEN, CDR2 SYDVKM. The CDR3 runs to 13 residues. Between the trimmed V and J ends, which lost 7 bases and 3 bases, there was a span of 10 bases.

This chain connects TRBV11-2 to TRBJ1-1, with a weak D call TRBD1 (6 bases). Germline CDR1 reads SGHAT; CDR2 reads FQNNGV. V lost 5 bases, J lost 5 bases, and 18 bases lay in between. The CDR3 has 15 amino acids. CDR3 coding DNA: TGTGCCAGCAGCAAAGGGGGGGTTGGCGGTACTGAAGCTTTCTTT. Protein: CASSKGGVGGTEAFF.

The chain joins TRBV12-3 or TRBV12-4 to TRBJ1-2, with 12 positions matching TRBD1. The CDR3 covers 13 residues. J gave up 8 bases and V 6 bases, and 4 bases lay outside the gene matches. The CDR3 sequence is CASRPGTGGGYTF. The CDR3 nucleotides read TGTGCCAGCAGGCCCGGGACAGGGGGCGGCTACACCTTC.

This chain connects TRBV29-1 to TRBJ2-5, with D tentatively TRBD2 (6 bases). The CDR3 length is 17 residues. The germline V and J ends were trimmed by 0 bases and 5 bases, with 22 bases remaining between them. From germline, CDR1 is SQVTM and CDR2 ANQGSEA. CDR3 sequence: CSVEDPTKGAGRETQYF. The CDR3 coding sequence is TGCAGCGTTGAAGATCCAACTAAAGGGGCGGGGCGGGAGACCCAGTACTTC.

The chain has TRBV4-3 and TRBJ2-3, with TRBD2 matching 7 bases. The J segment lost 1 base and the V segment lost 4 bases, leaving 8 bases of the junction unmatched. This CDR3 contains 16 residues. Germline assignment: CDR1 LGHNA and CDR2 YSLEER. CDR3 bases: TGCGCCAGCAGCCGTACACTAGCGCCCCGCACAGATACGCAGTATTTT. Translation: CASSRTLAPRTDTQYF.

J is TRBJ2-5 and V is TRBV6-2 or TRBV6-3; possible D gene TRBD2, 7 bases. The V and J ends lost 5 bases and 5 bases respectively, with 15 bases between them. Germline V gives CDR1 MNHEY, CDR2 SVGEGT. CDR3 length: 14 amino acids. CDR3: CASSAQGGRETQYF. Here the CDR3 DNA reads TGTGCCAGCAGTGCACAGGGAGGGCGGGAGACCCAGTACTTC.

The chain employs TRBV5-5 and TRBJ2-2; D possibly corresponds to TRBD1 (5 bases). V was cut by 2 bases and J by 6 bases, with 20 bases left in between. This CDR3 region has 17 residues. Germline V gene sequence: CDR1 SGHKS, CDR2 YYEKEE (reference sequence). The CDR3 DNA reads TGTGCCAGCAGCTTTGATGGTATGGGGCTTGACGCCGGGGAGCTGTTTTTT. Its protein is CASSFDGMGLDAGELFF.

This sequence joins TRBV6-5 and TRBJ1-2; D possibly corresponds to TRBD1 (5 bases). The CDR3 runs to 14 residues. From germline, CDR1 is MNHEY and CDR2 SVGAGI. V was shortened by 6 bases and J by 5 bases, with 16 bases between the two germline ends. The CDR3 is CASSRPGLSYGYTF. The CDR3 DNA sequence: TGTGCCAGCAGCCGTCCGGGACTTTCGTATGGCTACACCTTC.

The V gene is TRBV3-1 (or the pseudogene TRBV3-2), the J gene TRBJ1-2, with 9 bases fitting TRBD1. The V gene's germline CDR1 is LGHDT and CDR2 YNNKEL (reference sequence). Trimming at V came to 2 bases and at J to 2 bases, leaving 6 bases not matched to a gene. This CDR3 comprises 16 residues. The CDR3 sequence: CASSQPGTGTNYGYTF. CDR3 in DNA: TGTGCCAGCAGCCAACCCGGGACAGGGACGAACTATGGCTACACCTTC.

The genes are TRBV5-1 and TRBJ2-3; 10 bases match TRBD2. V trimming: 4 bases; J trimming: 3 bases; junction bases outside the gene matches: 5. Germline values: CDR1 SGHRS, CDR2 YFSETQ. This CDR3 is 15 amino acids long. The CDR3 protein is CASSLTSGWTDTQYF. The CDR3 nucleotides are TGCGCCAGCAGCCTGACTAGCGGGTGGACAGATACGCAGTATTTT.

This chain joins TRBV2 and TRBJ2-5; a possible D gene is TRBD2 (7 bases). V lost 7 bases and J 4 bases, leaving 13 bases between the germline ends. CDR1 SNHLY and CDR2 FYNNEI come from the germline V gene. The CDR3 covers 13 residues. CDR3 amino acids: CASKTGGAETQYF. CDR3 sequence (DNA): TGTGCCAGCAAGACGGGGGGCGCAGAGACCCAGTACTTC.

This chain links TRBV29-1 with TRBJ1-1, with D possibly TRBD1 on 5 matching bases. The CDR3 runs 13 residues. V was shortened by 7 bases and J by 5 bases, with 17 bases between the two germline ends. In germline, CDR1 is SQVTM, CDR2 ANQGSEA. The CDR3 spells CSATYGGGTEAFF. Here the CDR3 DNA reads TGCAGCGCAACGTACGGGGGAGGGACTGAAGCTTTCTTT.

The chain employs TRBV27 and TRBJ1-5, with D possibly matching TRBD1 (5 bases). The V end lost 11 bases, the J end lost 4 bases, and 15 bases lay between the germline ends. CDR1 and CDR2 from the germline V gene are MNHEY and SMNVEV (reference sequence). The CDR3 loop spans 13 amino acids. CDR3 sequence (DNA): TGTGCCCTGATGGGGGGAAATAATCAGCCCCAGCATTTT. Protein: CALMGGNNQPQHF.

This chain connects TRBV6-2 or TRBV6-3 to TRBJ2-3; D gene ambiguous. With 6 bases removed from V and 3 bases from J, the gap between germline ends came to 19 bases. Germline-derived CDR1 and CDR2 are MNHEY and SVGEGT. The CDR3 runs to 16 residues. The CDR3 sequence is CASSSGWALTTDTQYF. DNA of the CDR3: TGTGCCAGCAGCTCTGGGTGGGCCCTGACAACAGATACGCAGTATTTT.

This chain uses TRBV7-8 with TRBJ1-6; 7 bases agree with TRBD1. The CDR3 contains 15 residues. After removal of 0 bases from V and 6 bases from J, the junction contained 2 bases not matched to a gene. Germline assignment: CDR1 SGHVS and CDR2 FQNEAQ. In nucleotides, the CDR3 is TGTGCCAGCAGCTTAGCAGGACAGGCTAATTCACCCCTCCACTTT. It codes for CASSLAGQANSPLHF.

The V gene is TRBV6-5, the J gene TRBJ2-7; D might be TRBD1 (6 bases). The CDR3 consists of 12 residues. The ends were cut back, 5 bases at V and 2 bases at J, with 7 bases in the middle. Per germline, CDR1 MNHEY and CDR2 SVGAGI. In DNA form, the CDR3 reads TGTGCCAGCAGTACAGGGACCTACGAGCAGTACTTC. As protein: CASSTGTYEQYF.

The chain links TRBV7-2 to TRBJ1-3, with D unresolved. The CDR3 loop spans 16 amino acids. Trimming stripped 2 bases from V and 0 bases from J, with 11 bases between. Germline CDR1 and CDR2: SGHTA and FQGNSA. The CDR3: CASSLIGDPSGNTIYF. CDR3 coding DNA: TGTGCCAGCAGCTTAATAGGAGATCCCTCTGGAAACACCATATATTTT.